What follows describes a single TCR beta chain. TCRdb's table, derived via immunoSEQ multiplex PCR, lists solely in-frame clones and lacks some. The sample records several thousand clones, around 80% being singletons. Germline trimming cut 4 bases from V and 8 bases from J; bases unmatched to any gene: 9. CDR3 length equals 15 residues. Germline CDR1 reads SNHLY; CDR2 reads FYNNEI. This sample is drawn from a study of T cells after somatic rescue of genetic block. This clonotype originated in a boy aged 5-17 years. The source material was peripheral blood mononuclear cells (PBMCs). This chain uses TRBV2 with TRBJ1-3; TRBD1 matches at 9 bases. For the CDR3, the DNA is TGTGCCAGCAGTGGAACAGGGGGCACAGGATACACCATATATTTT. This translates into CASSGTGGTGYTIYF.